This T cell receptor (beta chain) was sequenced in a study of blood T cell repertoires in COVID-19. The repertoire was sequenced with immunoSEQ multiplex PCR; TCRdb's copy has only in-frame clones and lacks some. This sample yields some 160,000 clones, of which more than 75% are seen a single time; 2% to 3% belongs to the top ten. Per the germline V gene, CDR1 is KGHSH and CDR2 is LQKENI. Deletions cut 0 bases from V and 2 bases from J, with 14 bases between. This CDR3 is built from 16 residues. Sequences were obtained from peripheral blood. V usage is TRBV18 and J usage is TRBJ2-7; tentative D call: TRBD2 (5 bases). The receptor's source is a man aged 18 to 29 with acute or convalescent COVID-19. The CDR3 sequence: CASSPPWRVRAYEQYF. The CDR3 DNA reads TGTGCCAGCTCACCACCGTGGCGGGTCCGGGCCTACGAGCAGTACTTC. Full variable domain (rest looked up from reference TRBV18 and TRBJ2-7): NAGVMQNPRHLVRRRGQEARLRCSPMKGHSHVYWYRQLPEEGLKFMVYLQKENIIDESGMPKERFSAEFPKEGPSILRIQQVVRGDSAAYFCASSPPWRVRAYEQYFGPGTRLTVT.